The 11 T cell receptor beta chains reported below all come from one sample, sequenced in a study of beta chain features in type 1 diabetes. The isolated RNA, all of it, was reverse transcribed, so expressed TCRB transcripts were what got sequenced. Repertoires were generated with immunoSEQ multiplex PCR, while TCRdb's copy carries only in-frame clones and drops some. This sample yields 150,000 to 200,000 clones, of which roughly 9% are seen a single time; over 2% belongs to the top ten. Source material: central memory CD4+ T cells from blood. The receptors stem from a woman aged 18-35 years in good health.

The rearrangement uses TRBV30 and TRBJ1-4, with a tentative D call TRBD1 (5 bases). With 0 bases removed from V and 7 bases from J, the gap between germline ends came to 9 bases. CDR1 GTSNPN and CDR2 SVGIG come from the germline V gene (reference sequence). The CDR3 is made up of 13 amino acids. The CDR3: CAWSVGGTEKLFF. The CDR3 region has the DNA TGTGCCTGGAGTGTGGGGGGGACTGAAAAACTGTTTTTT.

This clone was observed a handful of times. The chain joins TRBV5-1 to TRBJ2-2; 7 bases fit TRBD1. Germline V CDR1 and CDR2: SGHRS, YFSETQ. The CDR3 runs to 15 residues. The V and J ends lost 4 bases and 1 base, in that order; junction bases with no gene match: 4. The CDR3 nucleotides read TGCGCCAGCAGCCTCGGGACAGAGAACACCGGGGAGCTGTTTTTT. It translates to CASSLGTENTGELFF.

In its sample, this clone was seen a few times. V and J are TRBV10-3 and TRBJ2-7, with a tentative D call TRBD2 (5 bases). The CDR3 is 15 residues long. Germline CDR1 reads ENHRY; CDR2 reads SYGVKD. Trimming removed 1 base from V and 5 bases from J, with 15 bases in between. This chain's CDR3 is CAISEWNKGVNEQYF. The CDR3 DNA reads TGTGCCATCAGTGAGTGGAACAAGGGAGTAAACGAGCAGTACTTC.

J is TRBJ1-2 and V is TRBV18; tentative D call: TRBD1 (6 bases). V gave up 3 bases and J gave up 0 bases, with 11 bases separating them. The CDR3 consists of 15 residues. Germline V CDR1 and CDR2: KGHSH, LQKENI. CDR3 nucleotide sequence: TGTGCCAGCTCACCGGGATCAGGGGCTAACTATGGCTACACCTTC. Protein: CASSPGSGANYGYTF.

The V gene is TRBV6-5, the J gene TRBJ2-3; 8 positions match TRBD2. The V gene end was trimmed by 0 bases and the J gene end by 4 bases; junction bases not matched to a gene: 3. Germline CDR1 and CDR2: MNHEY and SVGAGI. The CDR3 totals 15 residues. DNA for the CDR3: TGTGCCAGCAGTTACTCAAGCGGGAGTCCAGATACGCAGTATTTT. Protein product: CASSYSSGSPDTQYF.

This clone was observed a handful of times. The chain couples TRBV30 to TRBJ1-1; D unclear. The ends were cut back, 5 bases at V and 1 base at J, with 8 bases in the middle. Germline CDR1 GTSNPN, CDR2 SVGIG (reference sequence). The CDR3 covers 12 residues. CDR3 protein: CAWRAGNTEAFF. The CDR3 nucleotides are TGTGCCTGGCGGGCGGGGAACACTGAAGCTTTCTTT. Using reference TRBV30 and TRBJ1-1 for the parts outside the CDR3, the full variable domain is SQTIHQWPATLVQPVGSPLSLECTVEGTSNPNLYWYRQAAGRGLQLLFYSVGIGQISSEVPQNLSASRPQDRQFILSSKKLLLSDSGFYLCAWRAGNTEAFFGQGTRLTVV.

This clone was seen more than once but under ten times. The rearrangement joins TRBV5-4 to TRBJ2-5, with a tentative D call TRBD1 (6 bases). Germline lookup yields CDR1 SGHNT and CDR2 YYREEE (reference sequence). Trimming stripped 3 bases from V and 5 bases from J, with 20 bases between. The CDR3 consists of 16 residues. CDR3 nucleotide sequence: TGTGCCAGCAGCTCTTCGGACAGCCCCATTGGGGAGACCCAGTACTTC. It codes for CASSSSDSPIGETQYF.

The table lists this clone with a few counts. The chain employs TRBV6-6 and TRBJ1-3; D is unclear. The CDR3 has 16 amino acids. V dropped 6 bases and J dropped 0 bases, with 15 bases sitting between them. The germline V gene encodes CDR1 MNHNY and CDR2 SVGAGI (reference sequence). The CDR3 coding sequence is TGTGCCAGCAGAACCACGAAAGAGAACTCTGGAAACACCATATATTTT. This gives the protein CASRTTKENSGNTIYF.

Remarks on this clone: One end of the junction varies from germline; a read error may be responsible. V is TRBV27 and J is TRBJ1-1, with D perhaps TRBD1 (5 bases). Germline V lookup: CDR1 MNHEY, CDR2 SMNVEV (reference sequence). The CDR3 covers 12 residues. The CDR3, as DNA: TGTGCCAGCTGCGGGGCGAACTCTGAAGCTTTCTTT. Amino acids: CASCGANSEAFF.

This clone was seen a handful of times. J is TRBJ2-3 and V is TRBV5-1, with 9 positions matching TRBD2. The CDR3 has 15 residues. Germline V gene sequence: CDR1 SGHRS, CDR2 YFSETQ. V shed 0 bases, J shed 2 bases, and the junction held 1 base outside the gene matches. CDR3 residues: CASSLASGATDTQYF. In nucleotides, the CDR3 is TGCGCCAGCAGCTTGGCTAGCGGGGCCACAGATACGCAGTATTTT.

The chain has TRBV4-1 and TRBJ1-6; 9 bases fit TRBD1. With 4 bases clipped from V and 8 bases from J, the junction kept 6 bases outside the gene matches. Germline assignment: CDR1 MGHRA and CDR2 YSYEKL. The CDR3 contains 15 residues. CDR3 DNA sequence: TGCGCCAGCAGCCGAGGGACAGGGTCTGATTCACCCCTCCACTTT. Translation gives CASSRGTGSDSPLHF.